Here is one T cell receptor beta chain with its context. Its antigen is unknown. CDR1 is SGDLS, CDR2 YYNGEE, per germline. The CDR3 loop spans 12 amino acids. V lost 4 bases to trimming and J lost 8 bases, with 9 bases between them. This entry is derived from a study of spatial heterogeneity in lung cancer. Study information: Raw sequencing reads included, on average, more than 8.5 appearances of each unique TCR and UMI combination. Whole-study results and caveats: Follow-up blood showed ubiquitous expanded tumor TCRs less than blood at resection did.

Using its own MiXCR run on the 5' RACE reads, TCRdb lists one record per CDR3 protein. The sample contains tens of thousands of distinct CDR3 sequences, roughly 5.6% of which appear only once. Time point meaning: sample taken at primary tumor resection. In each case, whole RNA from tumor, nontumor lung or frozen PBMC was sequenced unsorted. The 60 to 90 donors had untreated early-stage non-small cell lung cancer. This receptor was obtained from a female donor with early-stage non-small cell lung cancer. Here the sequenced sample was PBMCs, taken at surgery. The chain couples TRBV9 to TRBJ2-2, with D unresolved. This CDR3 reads CASSPRQGELFF. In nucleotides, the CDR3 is TGTGCCAGCAGCCCCCGCCAGGGGGAGCTGTTTTTT.